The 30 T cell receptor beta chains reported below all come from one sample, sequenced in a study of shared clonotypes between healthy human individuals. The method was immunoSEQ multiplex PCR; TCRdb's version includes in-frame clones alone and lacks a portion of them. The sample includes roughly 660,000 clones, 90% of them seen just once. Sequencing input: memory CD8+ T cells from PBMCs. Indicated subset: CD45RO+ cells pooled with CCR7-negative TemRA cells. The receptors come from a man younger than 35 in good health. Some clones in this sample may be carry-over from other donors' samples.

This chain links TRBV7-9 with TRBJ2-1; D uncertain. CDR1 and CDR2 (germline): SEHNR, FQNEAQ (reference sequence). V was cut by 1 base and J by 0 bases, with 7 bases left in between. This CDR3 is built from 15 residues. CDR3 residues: CASSLERSSYNEQFF. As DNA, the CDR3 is TGTGCCAGCAGCTTAGAGAGGAGCTCCTACAATGAGCAGTTCTTC. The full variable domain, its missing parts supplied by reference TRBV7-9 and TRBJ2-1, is DTGVSQNPRHKITKRGQNVTFRCDPISEHNRLYWYRQTLGQGPEFLTYFQNEAQLEKSRLLSDRFSAERPKGSFSTLEIQRTEQGDSAMYLCASSLERSSYNEQFFGPGTRLTVL.

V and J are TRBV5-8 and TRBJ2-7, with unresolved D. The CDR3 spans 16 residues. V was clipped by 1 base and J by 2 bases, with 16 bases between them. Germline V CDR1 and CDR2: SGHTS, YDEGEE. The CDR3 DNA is TGTGCCAGCAGCTTGTCGCCGACACTTACGGCCTACGAGCAGTACTTC. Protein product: CASSLSPTLTAYEQYF.

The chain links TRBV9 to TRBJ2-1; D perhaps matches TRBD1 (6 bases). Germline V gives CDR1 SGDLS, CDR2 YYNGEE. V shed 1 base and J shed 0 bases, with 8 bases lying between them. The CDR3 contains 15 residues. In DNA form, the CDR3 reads TGTGCCAGCAGCGTACAGGGGAGCTCCTACAATGAGCAGTTCTTC. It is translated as CASSVQGSSYNEQFF.

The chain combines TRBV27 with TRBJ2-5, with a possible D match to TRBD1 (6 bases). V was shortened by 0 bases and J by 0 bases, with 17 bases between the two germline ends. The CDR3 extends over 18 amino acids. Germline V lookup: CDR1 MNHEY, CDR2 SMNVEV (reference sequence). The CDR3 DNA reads TGTGCCAGCAGTTTATCGAACGTACAGGGCCCTCACCAAGAGACCCAGTACTTC. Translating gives CASSLSNVQGPHQETQYF.

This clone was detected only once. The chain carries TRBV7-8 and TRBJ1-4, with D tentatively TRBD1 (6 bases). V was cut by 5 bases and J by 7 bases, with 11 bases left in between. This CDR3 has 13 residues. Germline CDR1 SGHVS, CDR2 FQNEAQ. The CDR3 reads CASSVQGGEKLFF. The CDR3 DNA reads TGTGCCAGCAGCGTACAGGGTGGTGAAAAACTGTTTTTT.

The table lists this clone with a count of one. CDR3 DNA: TGTGCCAGCAGCTTCTCCTTTGGCGGGGAGCTGTTTTTT. This codes for CASSFSFGGELFF. The chain links TRBV27 to TRBJ2-2; the D is unclear. This CDR3 has 13 residues. Trimming took off 6 bases at V and 7 bases at J, with 12 bases between the two ends. CDR1 is MNHEY, CDR2 SMNVEV, per germline (reference sequence).

The CDR3 DNA reads TGTGCCAGTAGTATAGCGGCGGGACAGGTGAACACCGGGGAGCTGTTTTTT. Translation gives CASSIAAGQVNTGELFF. V is TRBV19 and J is TRBJ2-2; 8 nucleotides match TRBD1. CDR1 LNHDA and CDR2 SQIVND come from the germline V gene (reference sequence). J was trimmed by 1 base and V by 1 base; bases with no gene match: 5. The CDR3 totals 17 residues. Full variable domain (missing parts from reference TRBV19 and TRBJ2-2): DGGITQSPKYLFRKEGQNVTLSCEQNLNHDAMYWYRQDPGQGLRLIYYSQIVNDFQKGDIAEGYSVSREKKESFPLTVTSAQKNPTAFYLCASSIAAGQVNTGELFFGEGSRLTVL.

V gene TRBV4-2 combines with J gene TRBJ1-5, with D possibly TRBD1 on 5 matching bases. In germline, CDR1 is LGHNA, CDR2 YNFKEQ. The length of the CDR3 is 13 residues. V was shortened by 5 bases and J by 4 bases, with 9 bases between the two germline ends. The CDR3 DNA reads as TGTGCCAGCAGCGTAGACAGAAATCAGCCCCAGCATTTT. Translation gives CASSVDRNQPQHF.

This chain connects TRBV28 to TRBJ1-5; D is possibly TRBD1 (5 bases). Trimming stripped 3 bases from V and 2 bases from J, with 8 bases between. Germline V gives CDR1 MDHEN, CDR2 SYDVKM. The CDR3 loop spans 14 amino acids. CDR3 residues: CASSFRDRNQPQHF. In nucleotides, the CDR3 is TGTGCCAGCAGTTTCCGGGACCGCAATCAGCCCCAGCATTTT.

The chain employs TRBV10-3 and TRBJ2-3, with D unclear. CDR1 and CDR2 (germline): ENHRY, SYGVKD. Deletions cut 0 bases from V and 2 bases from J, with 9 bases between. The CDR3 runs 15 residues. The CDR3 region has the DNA TGTGCCATCAGTGAGTCGAAGGCGACCACAGATACGCAGTATTTT. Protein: CAISESKATTDTQYF.

The CDR3 region is CASSSPGTEAFF. The CDR3 coding sequence is TGTGCCAGCTCGAGTCCCGGCACTGAAGCTTTCTTT. This chain connects TRBV28 to TRBJ1-1, with D uncertain. V lost 8 bases, J lost 4 bases, and 11 bases lay in between. CDR3 length equals 12 residues. Germline CDR1 is MDHEN and CDR2 is SYDVKM.

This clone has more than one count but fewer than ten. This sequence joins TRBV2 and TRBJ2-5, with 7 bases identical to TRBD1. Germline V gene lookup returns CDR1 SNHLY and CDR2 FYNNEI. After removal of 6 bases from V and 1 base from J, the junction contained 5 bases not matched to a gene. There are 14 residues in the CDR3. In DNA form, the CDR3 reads TGTGCCAGCAGAGACTGGGACAGCCAAGAGACCCAGTACTTC. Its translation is CASRDWDSQETQYF.

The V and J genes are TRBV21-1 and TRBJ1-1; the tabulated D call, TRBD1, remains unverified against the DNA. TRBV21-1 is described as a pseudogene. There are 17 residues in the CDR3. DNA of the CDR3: TGTGCCAGCGGCGGCATCCTGACAGGGACTCTTGACACTGAAGCTTTCTTT. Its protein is CASGGILTGTLDTEAFF.

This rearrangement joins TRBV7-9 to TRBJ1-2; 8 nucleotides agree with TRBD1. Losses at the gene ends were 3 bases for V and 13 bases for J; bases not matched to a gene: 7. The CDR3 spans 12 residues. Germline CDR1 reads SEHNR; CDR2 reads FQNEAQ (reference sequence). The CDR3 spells CASSFAGQGGTF. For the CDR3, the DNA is TGTGCCAGCAGCTTCGCCGGACAGGGAGGCACCTTC.

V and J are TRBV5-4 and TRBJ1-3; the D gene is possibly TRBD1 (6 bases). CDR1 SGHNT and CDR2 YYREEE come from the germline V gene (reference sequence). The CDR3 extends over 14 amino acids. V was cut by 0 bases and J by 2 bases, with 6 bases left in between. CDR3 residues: CASSLDRAGNTIYF. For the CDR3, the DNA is TGTGCCAGCAGCTTGGACAGGGCTGGAAACACCATATATTTT.

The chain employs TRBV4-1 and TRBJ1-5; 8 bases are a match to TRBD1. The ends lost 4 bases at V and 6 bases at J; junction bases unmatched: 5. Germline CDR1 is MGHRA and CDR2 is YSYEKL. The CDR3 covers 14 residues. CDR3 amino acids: CASSRSQGAQPQHF. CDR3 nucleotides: TGCGCCAGCAGCCGAAGTCAGGGGGCTCAGCCCCAGCATTTT.

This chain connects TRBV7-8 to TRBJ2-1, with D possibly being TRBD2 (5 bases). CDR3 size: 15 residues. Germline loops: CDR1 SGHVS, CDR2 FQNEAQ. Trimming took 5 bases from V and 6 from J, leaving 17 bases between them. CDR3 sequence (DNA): TGTGCCAGCAGCCTCCGGACTCACCCGCTCAATGAGCAGTTCTTC. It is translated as CASSLRTHPLNEQFF.

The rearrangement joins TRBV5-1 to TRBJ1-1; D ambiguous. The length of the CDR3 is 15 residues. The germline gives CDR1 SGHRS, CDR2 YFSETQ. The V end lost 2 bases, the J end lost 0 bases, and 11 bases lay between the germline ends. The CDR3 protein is CASSLFRRLNTEAFF. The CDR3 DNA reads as TGCGCCAGCAGCTTATTTCGACGCTTGAACACTGAAGCTTTCTTT. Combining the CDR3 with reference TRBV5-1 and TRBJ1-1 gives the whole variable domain KAGVTQTPRYLIKTRGQQVTLSCSPISGHRSVSWYQQTPGQGLQFLFEYFSETQRNKGNFPGRFSGRQFSNSRSEMNVSTLELGDSALYLCASSLFRRLNTEAFFGQGTRLTVV.

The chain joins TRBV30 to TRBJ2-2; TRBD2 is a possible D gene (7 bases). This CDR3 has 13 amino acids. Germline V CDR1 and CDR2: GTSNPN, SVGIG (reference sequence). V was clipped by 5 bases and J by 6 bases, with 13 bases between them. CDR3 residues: CAWSGAGAGELFF. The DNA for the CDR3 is TGTGCCTGGTCGGGGGCGGGAGCCGGGGAGCTGTTTTTT. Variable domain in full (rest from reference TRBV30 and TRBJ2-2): SQTIHQWPATLVQPVGSPLSLECTVEGTSNPNLYWYRQAAGRGLQLLFYSVGIGQISSEVPQNLSASRPQDRQFILSSKKLLLSDSGFYLCAWSGAGAGELFFGEGSRLTVL.

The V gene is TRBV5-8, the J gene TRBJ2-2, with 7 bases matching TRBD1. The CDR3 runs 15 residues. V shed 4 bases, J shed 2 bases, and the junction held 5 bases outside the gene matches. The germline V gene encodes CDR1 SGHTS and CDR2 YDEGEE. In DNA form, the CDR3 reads TGTGCCAGCAGCCGAAGACAGGGCAACACCGGGGAGCTGTTTTTT. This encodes CASSRRQGNTGELFF.

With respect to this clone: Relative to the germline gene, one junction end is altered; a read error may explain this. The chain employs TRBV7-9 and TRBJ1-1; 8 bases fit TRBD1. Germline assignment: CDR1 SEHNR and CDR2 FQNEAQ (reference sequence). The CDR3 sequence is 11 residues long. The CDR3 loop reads CASSLGTGLTF. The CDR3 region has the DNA TGTGCCAGCAGCTTAGGGACAGGGTTGACCTTT.

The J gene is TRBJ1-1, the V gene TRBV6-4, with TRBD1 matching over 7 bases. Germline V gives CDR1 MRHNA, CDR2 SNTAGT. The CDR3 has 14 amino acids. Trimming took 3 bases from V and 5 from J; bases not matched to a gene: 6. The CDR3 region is CASSDRQGPTEAFF. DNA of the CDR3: TGTGCCAGCAGTGATAGACAGGGACCGACTGAAGCTTTCTTT.

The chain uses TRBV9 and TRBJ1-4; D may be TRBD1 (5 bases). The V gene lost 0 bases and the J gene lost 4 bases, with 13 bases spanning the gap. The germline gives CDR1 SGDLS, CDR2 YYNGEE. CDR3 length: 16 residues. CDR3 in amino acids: CASSVGQGLSNEKLFF. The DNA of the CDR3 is TGTGCCAGCAGCGTAGGGCAGGGTCTGAGTAATGAAAAACTGTTTTTT.

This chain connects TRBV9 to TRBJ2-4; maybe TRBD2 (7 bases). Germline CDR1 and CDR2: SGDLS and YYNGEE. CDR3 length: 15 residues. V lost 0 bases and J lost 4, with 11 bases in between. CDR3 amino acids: CASSVGGGGKNIQYF. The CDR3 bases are TGTGCCAGCAGCGTAGGAGGGGGAGGGAAAAACATTCAGTACTTC. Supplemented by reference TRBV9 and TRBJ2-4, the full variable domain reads DSGVTQTPKHLITATGQRVTLRCSPRSGDLSVYWYQQSLDQGLQFLIQYYNGEERAKGNILERFSAQQFPDLHSELNLSSLELGDSALYFCASSVGGGGKNIQYFGAGTRLSVL.

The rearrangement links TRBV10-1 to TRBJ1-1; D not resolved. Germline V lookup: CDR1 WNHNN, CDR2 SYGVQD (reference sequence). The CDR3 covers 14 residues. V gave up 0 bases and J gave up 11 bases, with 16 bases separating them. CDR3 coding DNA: TGCGCCAGCAGTGAGTCGATGGGCAGTCTCGTGGCTTTCTTT. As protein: CASSESMGSLVAFF.

CDR3 sequence (DNA): TGTGCCTGGAGACCGGGACCTGGAACCGGGGAGCTGTTTTTT. It is translated as CAWRPGPGTGELFF. The V and J genes are TRBV30 and TRBJ2-2, with D perhaps being TRBD1 or TRBD2 (5 bases each). The CDR3 is 14 amino acids. V dropped 3 bases and J dropped 5 bases, with 13 bases sitting between them. CDR1 GTSNPN and CDR2 SVGIG come from the germline V gene (reference sequence).

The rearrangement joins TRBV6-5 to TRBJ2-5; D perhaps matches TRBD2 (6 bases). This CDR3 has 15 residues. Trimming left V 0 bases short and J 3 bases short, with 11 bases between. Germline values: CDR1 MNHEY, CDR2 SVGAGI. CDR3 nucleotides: TGTGCCAGCAGTTACTCTAGCGGACGGGAAGAGACCCAGTACTTC. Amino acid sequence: CASSYSSGREETQYF.

The CDR3 DNA is TGCGCCAGCAGGGGGGTCGGGGTCGGCGAGACCCAGTACTTC. It yields the protein CASRGVGVGETQYF. J is TRBJ2-5 and V is TRBV4-1; D may correspond to TRBD1 or TRBD2 (5 bases each). Trimming removed 6 bases from V and 5 bases from J, with 16 bases in between. The CDR3 extends over 14 amino acids. Germline V gene lookup returns CDR1 MGHRA and CDR2 YSYEKL.

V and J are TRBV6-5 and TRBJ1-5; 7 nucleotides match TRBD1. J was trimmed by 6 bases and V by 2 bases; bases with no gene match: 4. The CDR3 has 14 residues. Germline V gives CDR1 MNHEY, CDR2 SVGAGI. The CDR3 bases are TGTGCCAGCAGTTACGCCGAGGGGGCTCAGCCCCAGCATTTT. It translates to CASSYAEGAQPQHF.

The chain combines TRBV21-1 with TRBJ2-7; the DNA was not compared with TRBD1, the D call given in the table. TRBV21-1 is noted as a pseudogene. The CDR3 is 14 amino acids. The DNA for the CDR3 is TGTGCCAGCAGCAAAGGGGACAGGGCCTACGAGCAGTACTTC. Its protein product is CASSKGDRAYEQYF.